This TCR beta chain was sequenced in a study of CD8 T cells in ankylosing spondylitis. Study conclusions and caveats: Peripheral blood samples showed relatively rare disease-linked clones, and these clones were CD8+. A motif of several highly homologous TCR beta variants was seen as apparently characteristic of ankylosing spondylitis blood. Prior work had noted some motif variants in reactive arthritis blood and synovial fluid. Significant enrichment of disease-linked clones was reported in matched ankylosing spondylitis synovial fluid.

TCRdb independently ran MiXCR on the 5' RACE reads; one entry per CDR3 protein. The sample has 50,000 to 70,000 distinct CDR3 sequences, roughly 6.2% seen once. This clonotype was counted at least ten times. The target antigen is unknown. Germline CDR1 KGHSY, CDR2 FQNENV. Trimming pared 2 bases from V and 1 base from J, leaving 12 bases between. The CDR3 totals 16 residues. This chain links TRBV16 with TRBJ1-3; D possibly corresponds to TRBD1 (5 bases). The receptor comes from a male donor with ankylosing spondylitis. The sample consisted of synovial fluid, either unsorted or a sorted T cell fraction (not recorded which). The CDR3 nucleotides read TGTGCCAGCAGCCAAGGACAATCCAATTCTGGAAACACCATATATTTT. This sequence encodes CASSQGQSNSGNTIYF. The whole variable domain, remainder taken from reference TRBV16 and TRBJ1-3, is GEEVAQTPKHLVRGEGQKAKLYCAPIKGHSYVFWYQQVLKNEFKFLISFQNENVFDETGMPKERFSAKCLPNSPCSLEIQATKLEDSAVYFCASSQGQSNSGNTIYFGEGSWLTVV.